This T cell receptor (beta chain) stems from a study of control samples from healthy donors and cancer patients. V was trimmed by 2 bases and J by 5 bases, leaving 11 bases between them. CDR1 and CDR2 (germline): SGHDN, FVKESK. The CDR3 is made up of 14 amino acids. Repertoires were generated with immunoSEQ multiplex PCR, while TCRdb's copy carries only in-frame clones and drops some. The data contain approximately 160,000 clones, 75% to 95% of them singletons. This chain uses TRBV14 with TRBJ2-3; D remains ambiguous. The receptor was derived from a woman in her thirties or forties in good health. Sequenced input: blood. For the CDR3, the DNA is TGTGCCAGCAGCCAAAATATGGTGGAAGATACGCAGTATTTT. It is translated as CASSQNMVEDTQYF.